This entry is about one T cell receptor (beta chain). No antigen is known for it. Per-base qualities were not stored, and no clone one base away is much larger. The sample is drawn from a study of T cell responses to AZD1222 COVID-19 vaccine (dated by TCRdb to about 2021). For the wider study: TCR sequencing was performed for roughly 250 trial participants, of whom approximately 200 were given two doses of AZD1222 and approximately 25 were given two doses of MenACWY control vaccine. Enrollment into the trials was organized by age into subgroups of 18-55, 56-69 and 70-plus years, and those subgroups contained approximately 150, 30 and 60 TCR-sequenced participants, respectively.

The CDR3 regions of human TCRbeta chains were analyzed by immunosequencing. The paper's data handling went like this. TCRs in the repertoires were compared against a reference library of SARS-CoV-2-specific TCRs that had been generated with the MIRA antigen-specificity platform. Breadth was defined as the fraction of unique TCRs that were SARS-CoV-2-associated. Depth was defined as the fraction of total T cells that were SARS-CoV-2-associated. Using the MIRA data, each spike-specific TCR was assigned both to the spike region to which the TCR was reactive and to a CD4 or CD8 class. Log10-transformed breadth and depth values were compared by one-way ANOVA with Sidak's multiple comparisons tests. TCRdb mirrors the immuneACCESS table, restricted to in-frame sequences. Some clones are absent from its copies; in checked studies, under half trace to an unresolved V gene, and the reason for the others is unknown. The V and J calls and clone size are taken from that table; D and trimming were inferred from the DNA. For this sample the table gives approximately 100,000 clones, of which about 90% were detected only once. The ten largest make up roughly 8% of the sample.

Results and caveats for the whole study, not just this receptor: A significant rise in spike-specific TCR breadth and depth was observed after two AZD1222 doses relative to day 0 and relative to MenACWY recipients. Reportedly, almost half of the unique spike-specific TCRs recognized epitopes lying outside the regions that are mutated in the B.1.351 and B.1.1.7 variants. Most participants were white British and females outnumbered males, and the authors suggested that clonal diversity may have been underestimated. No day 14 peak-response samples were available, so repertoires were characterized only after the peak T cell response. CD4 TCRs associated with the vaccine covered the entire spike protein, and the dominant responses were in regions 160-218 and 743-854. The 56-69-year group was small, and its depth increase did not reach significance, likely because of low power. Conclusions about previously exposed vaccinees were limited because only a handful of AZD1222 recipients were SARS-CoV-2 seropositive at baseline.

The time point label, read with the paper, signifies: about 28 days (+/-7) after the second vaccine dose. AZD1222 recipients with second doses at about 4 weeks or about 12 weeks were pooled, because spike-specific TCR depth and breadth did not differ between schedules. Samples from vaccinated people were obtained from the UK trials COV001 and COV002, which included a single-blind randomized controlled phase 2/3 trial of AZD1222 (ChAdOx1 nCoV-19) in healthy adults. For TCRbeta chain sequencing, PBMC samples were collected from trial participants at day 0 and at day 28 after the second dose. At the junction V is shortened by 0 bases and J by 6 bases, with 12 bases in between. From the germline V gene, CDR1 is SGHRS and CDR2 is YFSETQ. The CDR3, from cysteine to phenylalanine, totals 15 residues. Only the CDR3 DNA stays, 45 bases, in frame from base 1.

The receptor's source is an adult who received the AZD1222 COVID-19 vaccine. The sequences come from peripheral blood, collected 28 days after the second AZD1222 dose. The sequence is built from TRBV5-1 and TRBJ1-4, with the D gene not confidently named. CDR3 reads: CASSLESEWDEKLFF. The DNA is TGCGCCAGCAGCTTGGAATCTGAGTGGGATGAAAAACTGTTTTTT.